This TCR beta chain was sequenced during a study of blood T cell repertoires in COVID-19. Under the authors' procedure: Estimation of nucleated cell counts was performed using reference gene primer amplification. Clones were sequenced by immunoSEQ multiplex PCR, and TCRdb holds only the in-frame ones, with some missing. V and J calls plus clone size are reproduced from that table; the DNA served to infer D and trimming. The data hold over 250,000 clones, with about 89% observed a single time. Germline-derived CDR1 and CDR2 are GTSNPN and SVGIG (reference sequence). There are 14 residues in the CDR3. Trimming pared 3 bases from V and 6 bases from J, leaving 15 bases between. Recovered status in Cohort 3 required two negative PCRs, clearance, or symptom resolution.

The receptor's source is a woman under 30 who had recovered from COVID-19. J is TRBJ2-1 and V is TRBV30, with D possibly matching TRBD2 (7 bases). The sequencing sample was made of PBMCs or T cells enriched from blood (not recorded which). Here the CDR3 reads CAWRDKGGSNEQFF. The DNA of the CDR3 is TGTGCCTGGAGGGATAAGGGGGGGAGCAATGAGCAGTTCTTC.